This T cell receptor beta chain appears in the sequencing data of a study of T cell responses to AZD1222 COVID-19 vaccine. Trimming took off 7 bases at V and 0 bases at J, with 6 bases between the two ends. This CDR3 contains 12 residues. The germline CDR1 and CDR2 sequences are MDHEN and SYDVKM. This clone was detected ten times or more. What it recognizes is unknown. Study results and limitations: Just six people given AZD1222 tested seropositive at baseline. Reportedly, close to half of spike-specific TCRs are directed against unmutated variant regions. Donors skewed white British and female; clonal diversity was possibly underestimated.

Repertoires were generated with immunoSEQ multiplex PCR, while TCRdb's copy carries only in-frame clones and drops some. The repertoire holds about 100,000 clones, with around 87% as singletons. This chain joins TRBV28 and TRBJ1-1; D uncertain. This sequence was found in an adult in good health. The source material was peripheral blood, sampled on day 0 of MenACWY control vaccination. The CDR3, as DNA: TGTGCCAGCATGTTCATGAACACTGAAGCTTTCTTT. Amino acids: CASMFMNTEAFF.